These T cell receptor beta chains were read from a single sample in a study of CD8 T cells in ankylosing spondylitis. Via MiXCR, TCRdb re-called the 5' RACE reads, giving one row per CDR3 protein. The sample gives 300,000 to 350,000 distinct CDR3 sequences, 20% of which show up once; 3.5% is in the top ten. Sequenced sample: blood, either unsorted or a sorted T cell fraction (not recorded which). Source of these receptors: a female donor with ankylosing spondylitis or in good health (not recorded which). Both conserved end residues are part of each CDR3. Fields, in order: D gene, J gene, clone size, V gene, CDR3 DNA, CDR3 protein. The D gene is left open where the match is weak. Size values are once, few and many counts, or a class for expanded clones, and some rows have none.

d_call: TRBD2
j_call: TRBJ2-1
clone_size: few
v_call: TRBV12-3/TRBV12-4
cdr3_nt: TGTGCCAGCAGTTTAGCCCCCGGGACTAGCGGGAGCAATGAGCAGTTCTTC
cdr3_aa: CASSLAPGTSGSNEQFF

d_call: TRBD1
j_call: TRBJ1-1
clone_size: -
v_call: TRBV12-3/TRBV12-4
cdr3_nt: TGTGCCAGCAGCAGAGGACAGGGGACTGAAGCTTTCTTT
cdr3_aa: CASSRGQGTEAFF

d_call: TRBD1
j_call: TRBJ2-7
clone_size: -
v_call: TRBV20-1
cdr3_nt: TGCAGTGCTAGGGACATGGGGACAGGCACCTACGAGCAGTACTTC
cdr3_aa: CSARDMGTGTYEQYF

d_call: TRBD1
j_call: TRBJ2-3
clone_size: -
v_call: TRBV5-6
cdr3_nt: TGTGCCAGCAGCGAACGGACAGGAAGGGTAACAGATACGCAGTATTTT
cdr3_aa: CASSERTGRVTDTQYF

d_call: -
j_call: TRBJ1-1
clone_size: -
v_call: TRBV20-1
cdr3_nt: TGCAGTGCTCGGGGCCTAAGGGCCATGAACACTGAAGCTTTCTTT
cdr3_aa: CSARGLRAMNTEAFF

d_call: -
j_call: TRBJ2-1
clone_size: -
v_call: TRBV20-1
cdr3_nt: TGCAGTGCTACTACAGGGGGGGGCGTATACAATGAGCAGTTCTTC
cdr3_aa: CSATTGGGVYNEQFF

d_call: -
j_call: TRBJ2-1
clone_size: many
v_call: TRBV20-1
cdr3_nt: TGCAGTGCCGAACGACTGGGTTCCTACAATGAGCAGTTCTTC
cdr3_aa: CSAERLGSYNEQFF

d_call: -
j_call: TRBJ1-2
clone_size: -
v_call: TRBV10-3
cdr3_nt: TGTGCCATCAGTGAGCAGGGTAACTATGGCTACACCTTC
cdr3_aa: CAISEQGNYGYTF

d_call: TRBD1
j_call: TRBJ1-4
clone_size: -
v_call: TRBV15
cdr3_nt: TGTGCCACCAGCAGGGGGACAGCTAATGAAAAACTGTTTTTT
cdr3_aa: CATSRGTANEKLFF

d_call: TRBD1
j_call: TRBJ2-5
clone_size: -
v_call: TRBV11-2
cdr3_nt: TGTGCCAGCAGCTTAATGGGACAGGGAATGGGGTCCCAAGAGACCCAGTACTTC
cdr3_aa: CASSLMGQGMGSQETQYF

d_call: -
j_call: TRBJ2-5
clone_size: -
v_call: TRBV7-2
cdr3_nt: TGTGCCAGCAGCTTTCTTACGGGGCAAGAGACCCAGTACTTC
cdr3_aa: CASSFLTGQETQYF